The rows below give T cell receptor beta chains drawn from one sample of a study of lymphopenia after photon versus proton radiotherapy. Only in-frame clones appear in the TCRdb table, and some are missing; sequencing was by immunoSEQ multiplex PCR. The table includes about 65,000 clones, approximately 87% detected once. Sequencing was performed on peripheral blood, taken from a patient treated with proton-based radiotherapy. These receptors were taken from an elderly man with esophageal cancer. The CDR3 runs from the conserved cysteine through the conserved F or W. Each record gives: CDR3 protein, J gene, V gene, CDR3 length.

CDR3: CSVGVRDRMVPRRETQYF
J: TRBJ2-5
V: TRBV29-1
length: 18

CDR3: CAETRSSGNTIYF
J: TRBJ1-3
V: TRBV30
length: 13

CDR3: CASKGAGRHSNQPQHF
J: TRBJ1-5
V: TRBV14
length: 16

CDR3: CASSQGPLGGRGAFF
J: TRBJ1-1
V: TRBV4-1
length: 15

CDR3: CASSLALRGSNEQFF
J: TRBJ2-1
V: TRBV7-2
length: 15

CDR3: CASSLAGYGYTF
J: TRBJ1-2
V: TRBV7-9
length: 12

CDR3: CASSVVGGGATDTQYF
J: TRBJ2-3
V: TRBV9
length: 16

CDR3: CASSKRATRRTDTQYF
J: TRBJ2-3
V: TRBV21-1
length: 16

CDR3: CASSPFSGGEETQYF
J: TRBJ2-5
V: TRBV18
length: 15

CDR3: CASSPREQNEKLFF
J: TRBJ1-4
V: TRBV7-9
length: 14

CDR3: CATTDRVGSGYTF
J: TRBJ1-2
V: TRBV19
length: 13

CDR3: CASTPRQGIGETQYF
J: TRBJ2-5
V: TRBV27
length: 15

CDR3: CASSPRQGQDEQYF
J: TRBJ2-7
V: TRBV4-3
length: 14

CDR3: CASSEGGPDQPQHF
J: TRBJ1-5
V: TRBV6-1
length: 14

CDR3: CASSEGIAGLGLEQFF
J: TRBJ2-1
V: TRBV6-1
length: 16

CDR3: CASSFQRGQETQYF
J: TRBJ2-5
V: TRBV7-2
length: 14

CDR3: CASSPGTALGQPQHF
J: TRBJ1-5
V: TRBV19
length: 15

CDR3: CAWNRDRPTDTQYF
J: TRBJ2-3
V: TRBV30
length: 14

CDR3: CASRTGENGYTF
J: TRBJ1-2
V: TRBV2
length: 12

CDR3: CASIGSQGTQYF
J: TRBJ2-5
V: TRBV6-6
length: 12

CDR3: CASSELQDTGELFF
J: TRBJ2-2
V: TRBV18
length: 14

CDR3: CASRLEQGSPGYTF
J: TRBJ1-2
V: TRBV2
length: 14

CDR3: CASSLGAEGNEKLFF
J: TRBJ1-4
V: TRBV5-8
length: 15

CDR3: CASSLRQDTQYF
J: TRBJ2-3
V: TRBV5-1
length: 12

CDR3: CASSLRGLGPNTEAFF
J: TRBJ1-1
V: TRBV5-4
length: 16